This TCR beta chain was sequenced in a study of cytomegalovirus exposure and HLA in healthy donors. Concerning this clone itself: The antigen is unknown.

The protocol was immunoSEQ multiplex PCR, while the TCRdb copy is restricted to in-frame clones and leaves out a portion. The table includes 220,000 or so clones, 70% to 90% detected once. Study-wide points: A later analysis found first-cohort TCR clusters tended to co-occur in the approximately 110 validation repertoires. CMV antigen specificity was confirmed in vitro for a few CMV-associated chains.

The CDR3 has 15 amino acids. J gave up 12 bases and V 3 bases, and 8 bases lay outside the gene matches. CDR1 is GTSNPN, CDR2 SVGIG, per germline (reference sequence). J is TRBJ2-1 and V is TRBV30; 16 bases are shared with TRBD2. Sequencing was carried out using PBMCs. The receptor comes from a woman in her late teens or twenties in good health and CMV-seronegative. The CDR3 region has the DNA TGTGCCTGGAGCCCGGGACTAGCGGGAGGGATGGCGCAGTTCTTC. Translating it yields CAWSPGLAGGMAQFF.